This T cell receptor beta chain originates from a study of OX40 agonist ivuxolimab in advanced cancers. Overall study context: Participants, 82.7% male, averaged roughly 60 years of age, ranging from 23 to 79.

TCRdb keeps only in-frame clones here, not all; method: immunoSEQ multiplex PCR. The sample records tens of thousands of clones, 75% to 95% being singletons. Concerning this clone itself: The antigen is undetermined.

Overall study findings and caveats: Normalized T-cell clonal expansion was also low in some nonresponders. Not determined was the antigen specificity of the expanded peripheral T cells. Both CD4+ and CD8+ T cell populations in blood had undergone clonal expansion by week 6 at 0.1 to 3.0 mg/kg.

The CDR3 extends over 15 amino acids. The V segment lost 7 bases and the J segment 0 bases; nucleotides outside the gene matches: 8. From germline, CDR1 is SGDLS and CDR2 YYNGEE. The source was CD4+ or CD8+ T cells sorted from blood, collected in a trial of the OX40 agonist ivuxolimab. The TCR originated in an adult with an advanced solid tumor such as melanoma, head and neck, liver or kidney cancer. The chain employs TRBV9 and TRBJ2-3; 7 bases fit TRBD2. CDR3 DNA: TGTGCCAGCGCAAGGCTTAGCGGGAGCACAGATACGCAGTATTTT. Translation: CASARLSGSTDTQYF.